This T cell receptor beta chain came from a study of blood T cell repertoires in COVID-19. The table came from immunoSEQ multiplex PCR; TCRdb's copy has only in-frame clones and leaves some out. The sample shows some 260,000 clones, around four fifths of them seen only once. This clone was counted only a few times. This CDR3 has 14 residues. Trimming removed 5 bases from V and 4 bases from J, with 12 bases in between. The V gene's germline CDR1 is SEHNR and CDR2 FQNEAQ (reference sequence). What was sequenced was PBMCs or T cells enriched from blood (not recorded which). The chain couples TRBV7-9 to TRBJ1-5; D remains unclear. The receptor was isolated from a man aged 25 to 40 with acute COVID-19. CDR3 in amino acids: CASSLGVENQPQHF. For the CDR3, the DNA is TGTGCCAGCAGCCTTGGAGTCGAAAATCAGCCCCAGCATTTT.